This TCR beta chain was recorded in a study of T cells in Graves' hyperthyroidism and ophthalmopathy. Across the whole study: Peripheral blood was taken when the disease was first diagnosed, before any treatment began. General study findings and limits: The authors' 13 V-J model separated ophthalmopathy from stable hyperthyroidism.

Germline-derived CDR1 and CDR2 are SNHLY and FYNNEI. This CDR3 region has 13 residues. Trimming took off 3 bases at V and 4 bases at J, with 9 bases between the two ends. RNA transcripts provided the source from which TCR beta CDR3 regions were amplified. The primer set for the first-round RT-PCR of the TCR CDR3 was HTBI. In TCRdb, the multiplex PCR reads were re-called with MiXCR into one record per CDR3 protein. The sample includes 350,000 or so distinct CDR3 sequences, 15% to 20% of them seen just once. About this clonotype itself: Its target is not known.

Uncontrolled infection, other autoimmune disease, pregnancy or lactation barred patients from enrollment. Orbital computed tomography, thyroid ultrasound, serum thyroxine and TRAb, and clinical symptoms together informed the diagnoses. This receptor was identified in a woman in her forties with Graves' ophthalmopathy. Sequencing input: blood. The chain carries TRBV2 and TRBJ2-5; D uncertain. The chain's CDR3 is CASSENGLETQYF. CDR3 sequence (DNA): TGTGCCAGCAGTGAGAATGGGCTAGAGACCCAGTACTTC.